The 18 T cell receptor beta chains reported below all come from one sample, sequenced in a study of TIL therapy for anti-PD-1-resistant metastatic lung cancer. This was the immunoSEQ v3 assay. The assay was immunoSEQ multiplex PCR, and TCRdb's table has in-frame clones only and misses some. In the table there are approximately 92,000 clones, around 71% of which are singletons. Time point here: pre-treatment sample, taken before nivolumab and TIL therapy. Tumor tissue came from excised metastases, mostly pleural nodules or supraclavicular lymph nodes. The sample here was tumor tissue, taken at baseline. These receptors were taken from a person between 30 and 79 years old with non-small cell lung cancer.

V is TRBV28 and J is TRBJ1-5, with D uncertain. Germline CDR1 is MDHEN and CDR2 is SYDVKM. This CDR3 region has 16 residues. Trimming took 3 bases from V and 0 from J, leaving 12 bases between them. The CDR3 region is CASSFGRAGSNQPQHF. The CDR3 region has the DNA TGTGCCAGCAGTTTTGGGAGGGCAGGTAGCAATCAGCCCCAGCATTTT.

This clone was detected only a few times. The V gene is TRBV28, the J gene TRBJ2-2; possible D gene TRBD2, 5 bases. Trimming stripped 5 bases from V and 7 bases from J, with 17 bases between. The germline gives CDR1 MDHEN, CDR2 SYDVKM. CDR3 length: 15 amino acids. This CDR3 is CASSTVREGRGELFF. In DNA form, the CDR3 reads TGTGCCAGCAGTACGGTCCGGGAAGGGCGCGGGGAGCTGTTTTTT.

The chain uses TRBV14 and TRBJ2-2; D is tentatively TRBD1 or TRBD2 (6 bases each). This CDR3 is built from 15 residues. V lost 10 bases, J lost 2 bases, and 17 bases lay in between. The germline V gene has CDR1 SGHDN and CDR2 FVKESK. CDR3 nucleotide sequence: TGTGCCAACCTCACGCGGGACACTAACACCGGGGAGCTGTTTTTT. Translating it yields CANLTRDTNTGELFF.

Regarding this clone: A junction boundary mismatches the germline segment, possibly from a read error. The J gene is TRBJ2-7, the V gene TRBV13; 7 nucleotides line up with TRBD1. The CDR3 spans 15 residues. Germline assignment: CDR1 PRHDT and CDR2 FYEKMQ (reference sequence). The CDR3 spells CTSSLQGIGTYEQYF. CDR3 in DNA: TGTACCAGCAGCTTACAGGGGATTGGAACCTACGAGCAGTACTTC.

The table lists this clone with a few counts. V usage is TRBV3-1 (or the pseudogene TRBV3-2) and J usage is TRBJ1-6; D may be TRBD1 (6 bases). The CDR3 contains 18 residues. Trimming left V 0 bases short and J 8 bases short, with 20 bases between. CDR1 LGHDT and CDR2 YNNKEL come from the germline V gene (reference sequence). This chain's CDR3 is CASSQDPDGGMSDSPLHF. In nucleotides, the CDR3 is TGTGCCAGCAGCCAAGATCCAGATGGGGGCATGTCAGATTCACCCCTCCACTTT.

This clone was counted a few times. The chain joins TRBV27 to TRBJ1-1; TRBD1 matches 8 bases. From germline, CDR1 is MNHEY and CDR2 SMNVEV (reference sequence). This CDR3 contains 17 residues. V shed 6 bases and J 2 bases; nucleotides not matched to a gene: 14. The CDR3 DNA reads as TGTGCCAGCAGACTTTATCCCGGGACAGGACTCAACACTGAAGCTTTCTTT. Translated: CASRLYPGTGLNTEAFF.

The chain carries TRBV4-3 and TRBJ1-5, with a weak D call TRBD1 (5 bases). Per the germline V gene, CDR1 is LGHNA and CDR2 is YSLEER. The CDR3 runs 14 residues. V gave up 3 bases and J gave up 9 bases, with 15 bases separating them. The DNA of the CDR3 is TGCGCCAGCAGCCAGGGGGAGTGGCGAGGGCCCCAGCATTTT. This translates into CASSQGEWRGPQHF.

The CDR3 nucleotides are TGTGCCAGCAGCGCCGGGCGATACAATGAGCAGTTCTTC. Translating gives CASSAGRYNEQFF. The chain employs TRBV7-2 and TRBJ2-1; the D is unclear. Per the germline V gene, CDR1 is SGHTA and CDR2 is FQGNSA. With 5 bases removed from V and 4 bases from J, the gap between germline ends came to 9 bases. CDR3 length equals 13 residues.

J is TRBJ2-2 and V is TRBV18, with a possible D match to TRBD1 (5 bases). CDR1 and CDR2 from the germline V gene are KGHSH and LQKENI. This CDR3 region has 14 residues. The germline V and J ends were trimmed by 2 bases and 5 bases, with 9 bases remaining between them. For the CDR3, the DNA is TGTGCCAGCTCACCAACCAGACAGACCGGGGAGCTGTTTTTT. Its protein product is CASSPTRQTGELFF.

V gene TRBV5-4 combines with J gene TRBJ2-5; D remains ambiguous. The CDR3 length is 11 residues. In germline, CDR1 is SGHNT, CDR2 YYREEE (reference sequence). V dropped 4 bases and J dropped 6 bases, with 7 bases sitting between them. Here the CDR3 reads CASSGQQTQYF. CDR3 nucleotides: TGTGCCAGCAGCGGGCAGCAGACCCAGTACTTC.

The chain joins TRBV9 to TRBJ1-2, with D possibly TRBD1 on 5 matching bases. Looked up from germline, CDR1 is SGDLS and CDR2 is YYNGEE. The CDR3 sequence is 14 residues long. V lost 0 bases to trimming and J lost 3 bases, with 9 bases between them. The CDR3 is CASSVDGGHYGYTF. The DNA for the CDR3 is TGTGCCAGCAGCGTAGACGGGGGACACTATGGCTACACCTTC.

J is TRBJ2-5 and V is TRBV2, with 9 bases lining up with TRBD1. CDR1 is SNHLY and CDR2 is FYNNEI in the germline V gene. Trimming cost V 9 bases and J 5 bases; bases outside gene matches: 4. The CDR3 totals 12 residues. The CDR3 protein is CASRQGGETQYF. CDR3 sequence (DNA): TGTGCCAGTCGACAGGGGGGGGAGACCCAGTACTTC. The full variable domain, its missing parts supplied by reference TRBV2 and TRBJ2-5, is EPEVTQTPSHQVTQMGQEVILRCVPISNHLYFYWYRQILGQKVEFLVSFYNNEISEKSEIFDDQFSVERPDGSNFTLKIRSTKLEDSAMYFCASRQGGETQYFGPGTRLLVL.

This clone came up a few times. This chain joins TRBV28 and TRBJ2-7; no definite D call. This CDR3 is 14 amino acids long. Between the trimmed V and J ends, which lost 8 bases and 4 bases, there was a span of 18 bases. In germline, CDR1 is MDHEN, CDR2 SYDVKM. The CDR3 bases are TGTGCCAGCGCTTACAGTAGGTTTGGGTACGAGCAGTACTTC. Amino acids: CASAYSRFGYEQYF.

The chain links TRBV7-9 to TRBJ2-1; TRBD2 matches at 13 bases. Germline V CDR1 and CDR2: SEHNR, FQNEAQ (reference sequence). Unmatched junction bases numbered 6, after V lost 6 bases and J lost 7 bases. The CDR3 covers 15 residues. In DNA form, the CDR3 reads TGTGCCAGCAGTATTAGGACTAGCGGGAGAAATGAGCAGTTCTTC. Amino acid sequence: CASSIRTSGRNEQFF.

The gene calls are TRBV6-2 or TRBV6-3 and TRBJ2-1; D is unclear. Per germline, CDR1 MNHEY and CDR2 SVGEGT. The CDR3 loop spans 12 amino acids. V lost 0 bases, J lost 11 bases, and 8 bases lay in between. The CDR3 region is CASSYSRDKQFF. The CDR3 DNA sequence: TGTGCCAGCAGTTACTCACGAGATAAGCAGTTCTTC.

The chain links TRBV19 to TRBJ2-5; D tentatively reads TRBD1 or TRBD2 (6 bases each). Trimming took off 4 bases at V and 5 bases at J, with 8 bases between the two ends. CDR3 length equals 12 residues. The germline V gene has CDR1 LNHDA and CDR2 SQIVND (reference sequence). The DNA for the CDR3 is TGTGCCAGTAGTAGAGGGGGGGAGACCCAGTACTTC. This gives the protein CASSRGGETQYF.

The CDR3 loop reads CAWTLIGTYSYGYTF. In DNA form, the CDR3 reads TGTGCCTGGACCCTAATCGGGACATATTCCTATGGCTACACCTTC. The gene calls are TRBV30 and TRBJ1-2; maybe TRBD1 (6 bases). The CDR3 contains 15 residues. The V end was cut by 4 bases, the J end by 4 bases, with 19 bases between. Germline V gives CDR1 GTSNPN, CDR2 SVGIG (reference sequence).

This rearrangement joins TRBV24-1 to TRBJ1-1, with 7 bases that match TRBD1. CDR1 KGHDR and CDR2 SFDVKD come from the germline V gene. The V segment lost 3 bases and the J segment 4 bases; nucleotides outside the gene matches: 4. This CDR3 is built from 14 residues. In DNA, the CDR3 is TGTGCCACCAGTGATCCGGACAGGCCCACTGAAGCTTTCTTT. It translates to CATSDPDRPTEAFF.